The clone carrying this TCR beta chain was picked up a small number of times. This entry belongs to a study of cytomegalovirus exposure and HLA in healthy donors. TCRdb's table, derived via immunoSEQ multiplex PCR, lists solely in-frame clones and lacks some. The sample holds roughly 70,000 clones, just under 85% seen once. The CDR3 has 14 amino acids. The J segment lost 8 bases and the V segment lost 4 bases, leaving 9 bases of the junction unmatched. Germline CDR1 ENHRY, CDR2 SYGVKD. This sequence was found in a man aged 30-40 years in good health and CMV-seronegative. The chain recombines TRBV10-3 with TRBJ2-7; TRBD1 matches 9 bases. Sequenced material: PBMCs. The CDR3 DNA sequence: TGTGCCATCAGTGGGGGACAGGGATTGAAAAAGCAGTACTTC. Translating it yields CAISGGQGLKKQYF.